This TCR beta chain was retrieved from a study of T-cell memory formation after mild COVID-19 (dated by TCRdb to the early 2020s). As for the study more broadly: TCR sequence clusters from the two donors were largely donor specific. T-cell clones expanding and contracting after mild COVID-19 in a couple of donors were tracked by longitudinal TCRalpha and TCRbeta repertoire sequencing. The cohort was made up of two young adult volunteers, one female and one male, who were previously healthy. The study at large found these results: The study covered only a couple of mild cases, and larger cohorts including severe cases with pre-infection samples were considered necessary. Balanced CD4/CD8 phenotypes were observed for clones contracting from day 15 to 85, whereas a bias towards CD4+ was observed for a second wave of clones expanding from day 15 to 37. Contracting CD4+ clones turned up mainly in the CM and EM memory subsets, whereas EMRA was where CD8+ clones were enriched. Whether the second-wave clones peaking on day 37 were SARS-CoV-2 specific was not confirmed. The detection of some responding clones in pre-infection memory suggests that pre-existing cross-reactive memory T cells joined the SARS-CoV-2 response.

Trimming takes 8 bases off V and 4 bases off J; junction bases not matched to a gene: 14. The germline V gene yields KGHSH for CDR1 and LQKENI for CDR2. The CDR3, from cysteine to phenylalanine, totals 16 residues. CDR3 DNA only is kept here, 48 bases in frame from base 1. Sequencing relied on an Illumina NovaSeq 6000. TCRalpha and TCRbeta cDNA libraries were constructed by 5'RACE with constant-segment primers, with sample barcodes and unique molecular identifiers being introduced. RNA was extracted from every sample with Trizol reagent. The libraries were amplified in two PCR steps, and the second step added a second sample barcode and Illumina TruSeq adapters. Sequencing of the libraries was done on an Illumina NovaSeq, producing 2 x 150 bp paired-end reads. For the original study's pipeline: The reads were demultiplexed and collapsed into UMI-guided consensus sequences using migec v1.2.7. Using mixcr v2.1.11, UMI consensuses were aligned to TRA and TRB V and J templates and then assembled into clonotypes. A clonotype was counted as expanded or contracted only when both edgeR and NoisET called the clonotype significant, with the noise models trained on biological replicates. For edgeR calls, the cutoffs were a false discovery rate-adjusted p below 0.01 and a log2 fold-change threshold of 1. As an exploratory analysis of dynamics, max-normalized trajectories of the 1000 most abundant clonotypes were examined with PCA combined with hierarchical clustering. Separately sequenced CD4+ and CD8+ repertoires were used to assign the CD4 or CD8 phenotype of responding clones. TCRdb reran the public reads through fastp at Q25 and MiXCR, keeping productive beta chains. A single entry per CDR3 protein holds the most common genes and DNA from its merged rows. TCRdb assigned the V and J calls; the authors' analysis was not used. Across this sample there are about 610,000 distinct CDR3 sequences, with approximately 15% seen only once. 8.1% of the sample belongs to the ten largest clones.

Ficoll-Paque density gradient centrifugation was used to isolate PBMCs. Regarding this clonotype: The antigen it binds to is not known. No base qualities exist here, and no much larger clone lies one base off it.

Material for sequencing was PBMCs or a T cell subset sorted from them (not recorded which). Recombination joined TRBV18 with TRBJ2-3; 8 of the junction bases match TRBD1. This clonotype was sampled from an adult woman who had mild COVID-19 (a few samples of this study predate the infection). The sample titles of this study are shuffled in the database, so cell type and time point are left out; the donor was told from shared clones. The DNA reads as follows: TGTGCCAGCCTCCGGGACCAGGGGGCCGGGGCAGATACGCAGTATTTT. Its coded protein is CASLRDQGAGADTQYF.